In this sample, the clone carrying this T cell receptor beta chain turned up many times. Individuals with ophthalmopathy presented a Clinical Activity Score of at least 3, a NOSPECS grade of at least 4 and a duration under 3 months. This sample is drawn from a study of T cells in Graves' hyperthyroidism and ophthalmopathy. What was amplified from RNA transcripts were TCR beta CDR3 regions. An initial round of RT-PCR targeting the TCR CDR3 relied on the HTBI primer set. TCRdb redid the calling of the multiplex PCR reads with MiXCR, one entry per CDR3 protein. Here the sample spans approximately 430,000 distinct CDR3 sequences, approximately 15% being singletons. Trimming pared 3 bases from V and 5 bases from J, leaving 10 bases between. The V gene's germline CDR1 is KGHSH and CDR2 LQKENI. This CDR3 region has 13 residues.

This TCR derives from a man between 18 and 29 years old with Graves' ophthalmopathy. Specimen: blood. The chain employs TRBV18 and TRBJ1-2; no clear D. The CDR3 spells CASSPPELYGYTF. The CDR3 nucleotides are TGTGCCAGCTCACCGCCAGAGTTGTATGGCTACACCTTC.